This T cell receptor beta chain was recovered during a study of blood T cells in healthy people across ages. This clonotype was detected a few times. Germline V gives CDR1 SGHVS, CDR2 FQNEAQ. This CDR3 is 14 amino acids long. Trimming took 5 bases from V and 6 from J, leaving 15 bases between them. Primers used in a second PCR of roughly 6 to 12 cycles were a sample-barcoded 5' primer and a J-beta primer mix. TCRdb reprocessed the 5' RACE reads via MiXCR and lists one record per CDR3 protein. The data contain roughly 680,000 distinct CDR3 sequences, around 20% of them singletons. This chain joins TRBV7-8 and TRBJ2-3; perhaps TRBD2 as D (6 bases). The sequence was obtained from a man in his sixties or seventies in good health. The specimen sequenced was blood. CDR3 amino acids: CASSPEGWRDTQYF. In DNA, the CDR3 is TGTGCCAGCAGCCCGGAGGGGTGGCGGGATACGCAGTATTTT. The complete variable domain, with remaining parts taken from reference TRBV7-8 and TRBJ2-3, reads GAGVSQSPRYKVAKRGQDVALRCDPISGHVSLFWYQQALGQGPEFLTYFQNEAQLDKSGLPSDRFFAERPEGSVSTLKIQRTQQEDSAVYLCASSPEGWRDTQYFGPGTRLTVL.